The 13 T cell receptor beta chains given below trace back to one sample, sequenced in a study of patients and donors after allogeneic stem cell transplantation. TCRdb re-called the RT-PCR reads through MiXCR, storing one row per CDR3 protein. The repertoire includes some 160,000 distinct CDR3 sequences, roughly 24% of them detected once, and roughly 25% sits in the top ten. Material: blood, either unsorted or a sorted T cell fraction (not recorded which). These receptors all come from a human donor who was either an allogeneic HSCT recipient or a stem cell or donor lymphocyte infusion donor (not recorded which). It is not recorded whose cells these are; they may come from a transplant donor.

This clonotype has more than one count but fewer than ten. V is TRBV18 and J is TRBJ2-5; 7 nucleotides agree with TRBD1. This CDR3 contains 16 residues. V was clipped by 3 bases and J by 3 bases; unmatched bases: 10. Per the germline V gene, CDR1 is KGHSH and CDR2 is LQKENI. This CDR3 reads CASSPGNPGQKETQYF. The CDR3 DNA is TGTGCCAGCTCACCGGGAAATCCGGGACAGAAAGAGACCCAGTACTTC.

This clonotype was seen only a few times. V and J are TRBV5-5 and TRBJ1-6; D remains ambiguous. Germline-derived CDR1 and CDR2 are SGHKS and YYEKEE (reference sequence). V shed 1 base and J shed 9 bases, with 11 bases lying between them. CDR3 length equals 14 residues. As DNA, the CDR3 is TGTGCCAGCAGCTTGAGAGGATCTCGTTCACCCCTCCACTTT. This sequence encodes CASSLRGSRSPLHF.

This chain connects TRBV7-2 to TRBJ2-6; 7 bases are a match to TRBD1. Trimming took 6 bases from V and 5 from J; bases not matched to a gene: 7. CDR1 SGHTA and CDR2 FQGNSA come from the germline V gene. The CDR3 totals 15 residues. The CDR3 spells CASRPQGSRANVLTF. CDR3 DNA: TGTGCCAGCAGGCCACAGGGGTCCAGGGCCAACGTCCTGACTTTC.

This clonotype was seen a handful of times. The V call is TRBV7-8, the J call TRBJ2-3; 7 nucleotides line up with TRBD2. The CDR3 is made up of 15 amino acids. From germline, CDR1 is SGHVS and CDR2 FQNEAQ. Trimming at V came to 4 bases and at J to 2 bases, leaving 6 bases not matched to a gene. The CDR3 here is CASSSASGFTDTQYF. CDR3 nucleotide sequence: TGTGCCAGCAGCTCAGCTAGCGGTTTCACAGATACGCAGTATTTT.

Here the CDR3 reads CASNRSPQETQYF. Written as DNA, the CDR3 is TGTGCCAGCAACCGAAGCCCACAAGAGACCCAGTACTTC. The chain employs TRBV7-9 and TRBJ2-5, with D uncertain. The CDR3 covers 13 residues. The germline V gene encodes CDR1 SEHNR and CDR2 FQNEAQ (reference sequence). The V gene lost 7 bases and the J gene lost 2 bases, with 11 bases spanning the gap. The full variable domain, with the rest looked up from reference TRBV7-9 and TRBJ2-5, is DTGVSQNPRHKITKRGQNVTFRCDPISEHNRLYWYRQTLGQGPEFLTYFQNEAQLEKSRLLSDRFSAERPKGSFSTLEIQRTEQGDSAMYLCASNRSPQETQYFGPGTRLLVL.

V and J are TRBV12-3 or TRBV12-4 and TRBJ1-1; D gene uncertain. CDR3 length equals 15 residues. V dropped 6 bases and J dropped 3 bases, with 17 bases sitting between them. DNA of the CDR3: TGTGCCAGCAGGAATTATTGGGTTCTTGACACTGAAGCTTTCTTT. Its translation: CASRNYWVLDTEAFF.

There are a few counts of this clonotype. V is TRBV9 and J is TRBJ2-5, with 7 bases matching TRBD1. From germline, CDR1 is SGDLS and CDR2 YYNGEE. This CDR3 comprises 15 residues. Trimming removed 4 bases from V and 6 bases from J; junction bases left unmatched: 12. The CDR3 protein is CASSPSPGTDQTQYF. In nucleotides, the CDR3 is TGTGCCAGCAGCCCTTCGCCCGGGACAGACCAGACCCAGTACTTC. The whole variable domain, filled in from reference TRBV9 and TRBJ2-5, reads DSGVTQTPKHLITATGQRVTLRCSPRSGDLSVYWYQQSLDQGLQFLIQYYNGEERAKGNILERFSAQQFPDLHSELNLSSLELGDSALYFCASSPSPGTDQTQYFGPGTRLLVL.

The CDR3 spells CASSVVAPSGHTEAFF. CDR3 DNA: TGTGCCAGCAGTGTGGTGGCTCCCTCAGGGCACACTGAAGCTTTCTTT. This rearrangement joins TRBV2 to TRBJ1-1, with a weak D call TRBD1 (5 bases). This CDR3 spans 16 amino acids. Germline CDR1 SNHLY, CDR2 FYNNEI. The ends were cut back, 4 bases at V and 3 bases at J, with 18 bases in the middle.

Here the CDR3 reads CSARDFGGGAGEQFF. The CDR3 coding sequence is TGCAGTGCTAGAGACTTTGGTGGGGGGGCCGGTGAGCAGTTCTTC. V and J are TRBV20-1 and TRBJ2-1, with D tentatively TRBD2 (7 bases). CDR1 is DFQATT and CDR2 is SNEGSKA in the germline V gene (reference sequence). The CDR3 is made up of 15 amino acids. V was cut by 0 bases and J by 9 bases, with 18 bases left in between.

This clonotype was seen only once. V is TRBV27 and J is TRBJ2-1; 10 positions match TRBD2. Germline V CDR1 and CDR2: MNHEY, SMNVEV (reference sequence). V lost 3 bases, J lost 4 bases, and 12 bases stayed unmatched. This CDR3 spans 18 amino acids. CDR3 amino acids: CASSLQDSSGGPYNEQFF. The DNA of the CDR3 is TGTGCCAGCAGTTTGCAAGACTCTAGCGGGGGACCTTACAATGAGCAGTTCTTC.

This clonotype occurred a few times. The rearrangement joins TRBV5-1 to TRBJ2-3; TRBD1 agrees at 8 bases. The V segment lost 8 bases and the J segment 4 bases; nucleotides outside the gene matches: 12. Per germline, CDR1 SGHRS and CDR2 YFSETQ. This CDR3 is built from 15 residues. The chain's CDR3 is CASVKEDRDSDTQYF. CDR3 sequence (DNA): TGCGCCAGTGTAAAGGAGGACAGGGACTCAGATACGCAGTATTTT.

This clonotype was found a few times. V usage is TRBV3-1 and J usage is TRBJ1-3; no clear D gene. The germline V gene encodes CDR1 LGHDT and CDR2 YNNKEL (reference sequence). The CDR3 is 16 residues long. The V gene lost 4 bases and the J gene lost 0 bases, with 13 bases spanning the gap. The CDR3 DNA reads TGTGCCAGCAGCCCCTGGACCGGAATCTCTGGAAACACCATATATTTT. This translates into CASSPWTGISGNTIYF.

This clonotype occurred a few times. V gene TRBV5-1 combines with J gene TRBJ1-1; the D gene is possibly TRBD1 (5 bases). With 0 bases removed from V and 1 base from J, the gap between germline ends came to 10 bases. The CDR3 is made up of 15 amino acids. Germline assignment: CDR1 SGHRS and CDR2 YFSETQ. Written as DNA, the CDR3 is TGCGCCAGCAGCTTGGCGCAACAGGAGAACACTGAAGCTTTCTTT. Amino acids: CASSLAQQENTEAFF.